This T cell receptor (beta chain) was documented in a study of regulatory dendritic cells for organ transplantation. V trimming: 4 bases; J trimming: 5 bases; junction bases outside the gene matches: 11. CDR3 length equals 17 residues. CDR1 is SGHTA and CDR2 is FQGTGA in the germline V gene. Generated by immunoSEQ multiplex PCR, the TCRdb table keeps only in-frame clones and is missing some. The sample consists of under 35,000 clones, approximately 82% of them appearing once. The sample was naive CD8+ T cells from blood. The sample's subset: CD45RA+ naive T cells. V is TRBV7-3 and J is TRBJ2-2, with TRBD1 identical over 9 bases. This sequence was found in a human donor in good health. The CDR3 loop reads CASSSFTGGSGTGELFF. Written as DNA, the CDR3 is TGTGCCAGCAGCTCTTTTACAGGGGGCTCAGGTACCGGGGAGCTGTTTTTT.